Below are 7 T cell receptor beta chains sequenced from a single sample in a study of T cells in Graves' hyperthyroidism and ophthalmopathy. The CDR3 regions of TCR beta were amplified from RNA transcripts. TCR CDR3 underwent first-round RT-PCR with the HTBI primer set. TCRdb processed the multiplex PCR reads anew with MiXCR; each CDR3 protein has one entry. The sample consists of some 300,000 distinct CDR3 sequences, roughly 19% of them appearing once. Sequenced material: blood. The receptors come from a man aged 50 to 60 with Graves' ophthalmopathy.

Ten or more counts support this clonotype. The rearrangement joins TRBV5-1 to TRBJ2-1, with 11 bases fitting TRBD2. CDR1 and CDR2 (germline): SGHRS, YFSETQ. The CDR3 extends over 16 amino acids. After removal of 0 bases from V and 5 bases from J, the junction contained 4 bases not matched to a gene. CDR3 residues: CASSLATSGTHNEQFF. As DNA, the CDR3 is TGCGCCAGCAGCTTGGCGACTAGCGGGACCCACAATGAGCAGTTCTTC.

This clonotype was counted many times. The chain carries TRBV6-1 and TRBJ2-1; D is uncertain. From germline, CDR1 is MNHNS and CDR2 SASEGT. The ends were cut back, 6 bases at V and 1 base at J, with 16 bases in the middle. The CDR3 contains 16 residues. The CDR3 coding sequence is TGTGCCAGCAGGGTCAACCCGGGCCAATCCTACAATGAGCAGTTCTTC. Translation gives CASRVNPGQSYNEQFF.

This clonotype was counted only a few times. This rearrangement joins TRBV9 to TRBJ2-7; 10 bases line up with TRBD1. This CDR3 region has 15 residues. Trimming took 3 bases from V and 1 from J; bases not matched to a gene: 4. Germline V gene sequence: CDR1 SGDLS, CDR2 YYNGEE. The CDR3: CASSAGTGVSYEQYF. In DNA form, the CDR3 reads TGTGCCAGCAGCGCCGGGACAGGGGTTTCCTACGAGCAGTACTTC.

The genes are TRBV27 and TRBJ2-1; no firm D call. The germline V and J ends were trimmed by 3 bases and 3 bases, with 9 bases remaining between them. Germline CDR1 MNHEY, CDR2 SMNVEV (reference sequence). The CDR3 is 14 residues long. DNA for the CDR3: TGTGCCAGCAGTTTCGGGCTCCACTACAATGAGCAGTTCTTC. This sequence encodes CASSFGLHYNEQFF.

The chain recombines TRBV6-9 with TRBJ2-2, with a tentative D call TRBD2 (5 bases). V was shortened by 4 bases and J by 2 bases, with 20 bases between the two germline ends. CDR3 size: 18 residues. From germline, CDR1 is MNHGY and CDR2 SVAAGI. This chain's CDR3 is CASSSLPAGIPNTGELFF. DNA of the CDR3: TGTGCCAGCAGTTCCCTTCCTGCGGGTATACCTAACACCGGGGAGCTGTTTTTT.

The chain links TRBV4-2 to TRBJ2-7; no definite D call. The CDR3 is made up of 13 amino acids. The V end was cut by 0 bases, the J end by 6 bases, with 9 bases between. The germline CDR1 and CDR2 sequences are LGHNA and YNFKEQ. Here the CDR3 DNA reads TGTGCCAGCAGCCAAGATACTGTCCTCGAGCAGTACTTC. As protein: CASSQDTVLEQYF.

In its sample, this clonotype was seen a few times. This chain joins TRBV9 and TRBJ2-7, with 13 bases identical to TRBD2. Germline CDR1 is SGDLS and CDR2 is YYNGEE. The V gene end was trimmed by 3 bases and the J gene end by 5 bases; junction bases not matched to a gene: 5. This CDR3 is 15 amino acids long. The CDR3 nucleotides read TGTGCCAGCAGCGCCACTAGCGGGAGGGCCGACGAGCAGTACTTC. As protein: CASSATSGRADEQYF.